The next 17 T cell receptor beta chains were all read from a single sample in a study of shared clonotypes between healthy human individuals. Assay: immunoSEQ multiplex PCR; the TCRdb copy retains only in-frame clones and omits some. The table shows 2 million to 2.5 million clones, with 85% to 95% occurring only once. Input material: naive CD4+ T cells from PBMCs. This sample's subset: CD45RA+ positively selected. These receptors were taken from a man in his late teens or twenties in good health. Some clones in this sample may be carry-over from other donors' samples.

V usage is TRBV27 and J usage is TRBJ1-4, with D maybe TRBD1 (5 bases). The V end lost 9 bases, the J end lost 0 bases, and 11 bases lay between the germline ends. The CDR3 spans 14 residues. CDR1 and CDR2 from the germline V gene are MNHEY and SMNVEV (reference sequence). The CDR3 DNA sequence: TGTGCCAGGCCGGGGGGGGCAACTAATGAAAAACTGTTTTTT. Translation gives CARPGGATNEKLFF.

The rearrangement joins TRBV7-3 to TRBJ2-6; no definite D call. This CDR3 is 15 amino acids long. V was pared by 5 bases and J by 0 bases, with 8 bases between. Germline V gene data show CDR1 as SGHTA and CDR2 as FQGTGA. DNA for the CDR3: TGTGCCAGCAGCGCCCATGACTCTGGGGCCAACGTCCTGACTTTC. Amino acids: CASSAHDSGANVLTF. Variable domain in full (rest from reference TRBV7-3 and TRBJ2-6): GAGVSQTPSNKVTEKGKYVELRCDPISGHTALYWYRQSLGQGPEFLIYFQGTGAADDSGLPNDRFFAVRPEGSVSTLKIQRTERGDSAVYLCASSAHDSGANVLTFGAGSRLTVL.

This rearrangement joins TRBV5-4 to TRBJ2-2; the D gene could be TRBD1 or TRBD2 (5 bases each). Trimming shortened V by 1 base and J by 1 base, and 8 bases separated the two germline ends. Germline CDR1 SGHNT, CDR2 YYREEE (reference sequence). There are 15 residues in the CDR3. In DNA, the CDR3 is TGTGCCAGCAGCTTGAGGGACGGGAACACCGGGGAGCTGTTTTTT. Amino acid sequence: CASSLRDGNTGELFF.

As to this clone: The same CDR3 can be traced to other DNA sequences in this sample. The chain couples TRBV29-1 to TRBJ2-1; no firm D call. V was shortened by 0 bases and J by 0 bases, with 12 bases between the two germline ends. Germline CDR1 and CDR2: SQVTM and ANQGSEA. CDR3 length: 16 amino acids. The CDR3 bases are TGCAGCGTTGAAGAAGGTCGCGGTAGCTCCTACAATGAGCAGTTCTTC. This translates into CSVEEGRGSSYNEQFF.

For this clone: This specimen includes other DNA sequences encoding the same CDR3. The J gene is TRBJ2-3, the V gene TRBV9; D may be TRBD1 or TRBD2 (6 bases each). Deletions cut 0 bases from V and 6 bases from J, with 8 bases between. The germline V gene has CDR1 SGDLS and CDR2 YYNGEE. This CDR3 spans 13 amino acids. The CDR3 DNA sequence: TGTGCCAGCAGCGTAGGGGGGGCGGATACGCAGTATTTT. Translation: CASSVGGADTQYF.

V and J are TRBV10-3 and TRBJ1-1; D may be TRBD1 (6 bases). The CDR3 has 15 residues. V was pared by 2 bases and J by 1 base, with 11 bases between. Germline V gives CDR1 ENHRY, CDR2 SYGVKD. As DNA, the CDR3 is TGTGCCATCAGTGAGCCAGGGGTGGGGAACACTGAAGCTTTCTTT. Protein product: CAISEPGVGNTEAFF.

The chain employs TRBV7-2 and TRBJ1-5; D gene unclear. This CDR3 comprises 13 residues. Germline assignment: CDR1 SGHTA and CDR2 FQGNSA. Trimming cost V 5 bases and J 1 base, with 6 bases left between them. This chain's CDR3 is CASSPVSNQPQHF. Written as DNA, the CDR3 is TGTGCCAGCAGCCCAGTGAGCAATCAGCCCCAGCATTTT. Full variable domain (rest looked up from reference TRBV7-2 and TRBJ1-5): GAGVSQSPSNKVTEKGKDVELRCDPISGHTALYWYRQSLGQGLEFLIYFQGNSAPDKSGLPSDRFSAERTGGSVSTLTIQRTQQEDSAVYLCASSPVSNQPQHFGDGTRLSIL.

This sequence joins TRBV2 and TRBJ1-2; 7 bases agree with TRBD1. Unmatched junction bases numbered 5, after V lost 6 bases and J lost 4 bases. The CDR3 runs 13 residues. Germline-derived CDR1 and CDR2 are SNHLY and FYNNEI. Here the CDR3 reads CASRRDSRYGYTF. CDR3 bases: TGTGCCAGCAGAAGGGACAGCCGCTATGGCTACACCTTC.

The chain recombines TRBV5-1 with TRBJ2-7; 12 nucleotides match TRBD2. The CDR3 is 17 amino acids. The germline CDR1 and CDR2 sequences are SGHRS and YFSETQ. Losses at the gene ends were 1 base for V and 7 bases for J; bases not matched to a gene: 12. CDR3 nucleotide sequence: TGCGCCAGCAGCTTGAGGCTAGCGGGAGGGCCCGTTGGAGAGCAGTACTTC. This sequence encodes CASSLRLAGGPVGEQYF.

The chain recombines TRBV29-1 with TRBJ1-2; D is ambiguous. Germline-derived CDR1 and CDR2 are SQVTM and ANQGSEA. V shed 4 bases and J shed 4 bases, with 13 bases lying between them. This CDR3 has 13 amino acids. The CDR3 reads CSVGWVGGYGYTF. The CDR3 nucleotides are TGCAGCGTTGGGTGGGTTGGTGGCTATGGCTACACCTTC.

The CDR3 reads CASSHIYEQYF. CDR3 in DNA: TGCGCCAGCAGTCATATATACGAGCAGTACTTC. The V gene is TRBV23-1, the J gene TRBJ2-7; D is unresolved. TRBV23-1 is annotated as an ORF whose role is uncertain. This CDR3 comprises 11 residues. Trimming left V 3 bases short and J 4 bases short, with 4 bases between.

V gene TRBV29-1 combines with J gene TRBJ1-2, with 7 nucleotides matching TRBD1. From germline, CDR1 is SQVTM and CDR2 ANQGSEA. J gave up 2 bases and V 7 bases, and 4 bases lay outside the gene matches. The CDR3 has 12 residues. The CDR3 region is CSGGDRNYGYTF. As DNA, the CDR3 is TGCAGCGGGGGGGACAGAAACTATGGCTACACCTTC. The whole variable domain, remainder taken from reference TRBV29-1 and TRBJ1-2, is SAVISQKPSRDICQRGTSLTIQCQVDSQVTMMFWYRQQPGQSLTLIATANQGSEATYESGFVIDKFPISRPNLTFSTLTVSNMSPEDSSIYLCSGGDRNYGYTFGSGTRLTVV.

V is TRBV4-2 and J is TRBJ1-4; D is possibly TRBD1 (5 bases). The CDR3 has 15 residues. Germline V CDR1 and CDR2: LGHNA, YNFKEQ. Trimming pared 4 bases from V and 4 bases from J, leaving 13 bases between. The CDR3 DNA follows: TGTGCCAGCAGCCCTGACCAGAGGGGTAATGAAAAACTGTTTTTT. It translates to CASSPDQRGNEKLFF.

The chain recombines TRBV6-1 with TRBJ2-2, with D possibly TRBD1 on 5 matching bases. CDR1 is MNHNS and CDR2 is SASEGT in the germline V gene. The V and J ends lost 2 bases and 1 base respectively, with 11 bases between them. CDR3 size: 16 residues. The CDR3 sequence is CASSELGRENTGELFF. The CDR3 bases are TGTGCCAGCAGTGAACTTGGCAGGGAGAACACCGGGGAGCTGTTTTTT.

This sequence joins TRBV10-3 and TRBJ2-3, with D hard to call. V was shortened by 5 bases and J by 4 bases, with 7 bases between the two germline ends. This CDR3 is built from 12 residues. Germline values: CDR1 ENHRY, CDR2 SYGVKD. The CDR3 loop reads CAISTLADTQYF. In nucleotides, the CDR3 is TGTGCCATCAGTACCCTAGCAGATACGCAGTATTTT.

The gene calls are TRBV6-5 and TRBJ1-4; maybe TRBD1 (6 bases). Germline CDR1 and CDR2: MNHEY and SVGAGI. V gave up 2 bases and J gave up 8 bases, with 12 bases separating them. The CDR3 spans 14 residues. CDR3 DNA: TGTGCCAGCAGTTACATACAGGGAAGGGAAAAACTGTTTTTT. Its translation: CASSYIQGREKLFF.

The gene calls are TRBV5-4 and TRBJ2-6; D gene ambiguous. CDR1 and CDR2 from the germline V gene are SGHNT and YYREEE (reference sequence). V shed 0 bases and J shed 0 bases, with 7 bases lying between them. There are 16 residues in the CDR3. The CDR3 is CASSLVGASGANVLTF. The CDR3 DNA reads TGTGCCAGCAGCTTGGTAGGCGCCTCTGGGGCCAACGTCCTGACTTTC.